This entry lists 22 T cell receptor beta chains sequenced from one sample in a study of breast tumors, draining lymph nodes, adjacent tissues. Samples came from axillary lymph nodes draining the breast cancer. TCRdb passed the multiplex PCR reads through MiXCR, listing each CDR3 protein once. This table has roughly 130,000 distinct CDR3 sequences, about 30% appearing once. Sequencing used axillary lymph node tissue. These receptors were obtained from a female donor with breast cancer. Some clones in this sample may be carry-over from other donors' samples.

Ten or more counts support this clonotype. The chain has TRBV15 and TRBJ2-1; TRBD2 matches 7 bases. The CDR3 runs 14 residues. Per the germline V gene, CDR1 is LNHNV and CDR2 is YYDKDF (reference sequence). Trimming took 5 bases from V and 8 from J; bases not matched to a gene: 9. In DNA, the CDR3 is TGTGCCACCAGCCCGCGGACTAGTTCCGATGAGCAGTTCTTC. It yields the protein CATSPRTSSDEQFF.

The sample holds many counts of this clonotype. V usage is TRBV11-2 and J usage is TRBJ1-3; D is undetermined. Germline loops: CDR1 SGHAT, CDR2 FQNNGV. V shed 7 bases and J shed 0 bases, with 10 bases lying between them. The length of the CDR3 is 14 residues. Written as DNA, the CDR3 is TGTGCCAGCACCTGGCCAGGCTCTGGAAACACCATATATTTT. Protein product: CASTWPGSGNTIYF.

V is TRBV7-3 and J is TRBJ2-1; 11 nucleotides match TRBD2. The CDR3 extends over 16 amino acids. The germline CDR1 and CDR2 sequences are SGHTA and FQGTGA. V was pared by 3 bases and J by 4 bases, with 5 bases of the junction left unmatched. The CDR3 region has the DNA TGTGCCAGCAGCTTGAGACTAGCGGGGACTTACAATGAGCAGTTCTTC. Translation: CASSLRLAGTYNEQFF.

This clonotype was found many times. V usage is TRBV20-1 and J usage is TRBJ2-7, with 7 bases fitting TRBD1. The length of the CDR3 is 17 residues. Germline lookup yields CDR1 DFQATT and CDR2 SNEGSKA (reference sequence). J was trimmed by 5 bases and V by 0 bases; bases with no gene match: 16. DNA for the CDR3: TGCAGTGCTAGAGATCCCCGGACTGATCTCAGGGGGAACGAGCAGTACTTC. It is translated as CSARDPRTDLRGNEQYF.

The table lists this clonotype with many counts. This chain joins TRBV6-6 and TRBJ2-1; the D is unclear. The V gene lost 2 bases and the J gene lost 10 bases, with 9 bases spanning the gap. Per germline, CDR1 MNHNY and CDR2 SVGAGI (reference sequence). The CDR3 extends over 12 amino acids. The CDR3 loop reads CASSYGVREQFF. DNA for the CDR3: TGTGCCAGCAGTTACGGGGTGCGGGAGCAGTTCTTC.

A remark on this clonotype: Its ends do not fully match the called genes, so a read error is possible. This sequence joins TRBV7-2 and TRBJ1-4; D is unclear. CDR1 is SGHTA, CDR2 FQGNSA, per germline. The CDR3 runs to 15 residues. CDR3 bases: TGTGCCAGCAGCTTTCGGGGTGTGTCTAATGAAAAACCGTTTTTT. This gives the protein CASSFRGVSNEKPFF.

This clonotype was detected many times. The chain has TRBV4-2 and TRBJ2-5, with D possibly matching TRBD2 (6 bases). This CDR3 spans 15 amino acids. Germline V gives CDR1 LGHNA, CDR2 YNFKEQ. V dropped 0 bases and J dropped 4 bases, with 12 bases sitting between them. The CDR3 spells CASSQDTAGRETQYF. The CDR3 DNA is TGTGCCAGCAGCCAAGATACGGCGGGGCGAGAGACCCAGTACTTC.

On this clonotype: A much larger clone lies one base from this, so it may be a read error. The V gene is TRBV5-1, the J gene TRBJ2-1; no clear D gene. Germline CDR1 and CDR2: SGHRS and YFSETQ. There are 12 residues in the CDR3. CDR3 protein: CASSLLGFEHFF. The CDR3 DNA sequence: TGCGCCAGCAGCTTATTAGGGTTTGAGCACTTCTTC.

In the case of this clonotype: The germline gene is not matched at one end of the junction; a read error may be the cause. This chain uses TRBV7-9 with TRBJ2-5; TRBD2 agrees at 12 bases. The CDR3 is 16 amino acids. In germline, CDR1 is SEHNR, CDR2 FQNEAQ (reference sequence). CDR3 bases: TGTGCTAGCAGCTTGACTAGCGGGGGACCTCAAGAGACCCAGTGCTTC. This translates into CASSLTSGGPQETQCF.

This clonotype has at least ten counts. This sequence joins TRBV19 and TRBJ2-5; D tentatively fits TRBD1 or TRBD2 (6 bases each). The CDR3 runs 14 residues. Trimming took 5 bases from V and 4 from J, leaving 14 bases between them. CDR1 and CDR2 (germline): LNHDA, SQIVND (reference sequence). The CDR3 is CASSPPGALETQYF. DNA for the CDR3: TGTGCCAGTAGTCCCCCGGGGGCACTAGAGACCCAGTACTTC.

This clonotype was counted at least ten times. V gene TRBV7-8 combines with J gene TRBJ1-2, with D hard to call. The CDR3 has 11 residues. The germline V and J ends were trimmed by 1 base and 7 bases, with 4 bases remaining between them. Per the germline V gene, CDR1 is SGHVS and CDR2 is FQNEAQ. The CDR3 region is CASSLDGGYTF. The CDR3 bases are TGTGCCAGCAGCTTAGACGGTGGCTACACCTTC.

This clonotype has at least ten counts. The DNA for the CDR3 is TGTGCCAGTGGACTAGTCGGTTGGGAGGGAGAGACCCAGTACTTC. Translated: CASGLVGWEGETQYF. The chain has TRBV11-2 and TRBJ2-5, with 7 nucleotides matching TRBD2. Germline V lookup: CDR1 SGHAT, CDR2 FQNNGV. V trimming: 9 bases; J trimming: 4 bases; junction bases outside the gene matches: 14. The CDR3 spans 15 residues.

The count of this clonotype is one. The chain is built from TRBV6-5 and TRBJ2-5, with D perhaps matching TRBD1 or TRBD2 (5 bases each). This CDR3 has 17 amino acids. CDR1 and CDR2 from the germline V gene are MNHEY and SVGAGI. V shed 2 bases and J shed 5 bases, with 21 bases lying between them. The CDR3 reads CASSYLSGALHGETQYF. Written as DNA, the CDR3 is TGTGCCAGCAGTTACCTATCCGGGGCCTTACATGGGGAGACCCAGTACTTC.

This clonotype was seen at least ten times. This chain joins TRBV12-3 or TRBV12-4 and TRBJ2-6; D gene unclear. Trimming removed 6 bases from V and 2 bases from J, with 5 bases in between. This CDR3 has 13 amino acids. The CDR3, as DNA: TGTGCCAGCAGACAGACTGGGGCCAACGTCCTGACTTTC. This sequence encodes CASRQTGANVLTF.

Ten or more counts support this clonotype. The chain is built from TRBV7-3 and TRBJ2-1, with D uncertain. This CDR3 contains 14 residues. V was shortened by 4 bases and J by 8 bases, with 15 bases between the two germline ends. Looked up from germline, CDR1 is SGHTA and CDR2 is FQGTGA. The CDR3 sequence: CASSSRLPRDEQFF. CDR3 in DNA: TGTGCCAGCAGCTCCCGTCTCCCTCGGGATGAGCAGTTCTTC.

This clonotype was seen more than once but under ten times. This may come from a read error, since a much larger clone is one base off. V and J are TRBV20-1 and TRBJ1-2; 7 bases fit TRBD1. Germline loops: CDR1 DFQATT, CDR2 SNEGSKA (reference sequence). The CDR3 length is 12 residues. Trimming at V came to 4 bases and at J to 13 bases, leaving 12 bases not matched to a gene. The chain's CDR3 is CSATLNDRVATF. CDR3 nucleotide sequence: TGCAGTGCTACCCTTAACGACAGGGTCGCCACCTTC.

The chain recombines TRBV7-2 with TRBJ2-7; possible D gene TRBD1, 5 bases. The CDR3 totals 15 residues. With 5 bases removed from V and 2 bases from J, the gap between germline ends came to 16 bases. The V gene's germline CDR1 is SGHTA and CDR2 FQGNSA. The CDR3 DNA follows: TGTGCCAGCAGCGATACCCTGGGGCAAGCCTACGAGCAGTACTTC. This sequence encodes CASSDTLGQAYEQYF.

This clonotype was detected ten times or more. This chain uses TRBV7-3 with TRBJ2-2, with 7 nucleotides matching TRBD2. The CDR3 consists of 17 residues. Trimming removed 2 bases from V and 3 bases from J; junction bases left unmatched: 9. Germline V gene sequence: CDR1 SGHTA, CDR2 FQGTGA. CDR3 bases: TGTGCCAGCAGCTTATGGGGGGGAGGGTCGGACACCGGGGAGCTGTTTTTT. This translates into CASSLWGGGSDTGELFF. Combining the CDR3 with reference TRBV7-3 and TRBJ2-2 gives the whole variable domain GAGVSQTPSNKVTEKGKYVELRCDPISGHTALYWYRQSLGQGPEFLIYFQGTGAADDSGLPNDRFFAVRPEGSVSTLKIQRTERGDSAVYLCASSLWGGGSDTGELFFGEGSRLTVL.

This clonotype was found a few times. This chain uses TRBV28 with TRBJ1-2; D is uncertain. The germline CDR1 and CDR2 sequences are MDHEN and SYDVKM. CDR3 length equals 12 residues. Between the trimmed V and J ends, which lost 3 bases and 4 bases, there was a span of 6 bases. CDR3 region: CASSFSLYGYTF. The CDR3 region has the DNA TGTGCCAGCAGTTTCTCTCTCTATGGCTACACCTTC.

This clonotype has a count of ten or more. This chain links TRBV20-1 with TRBJ2-2, with 7 bases that match TRBD2. CDR3 size: 15 residues. Germline CDR1 DFQATT, CDR2 SNEGSKA (reference sequence). The J segment lost 4 bases and the V segment lost 1 base, leaving 6 bases of the junction unmatched. CDR3: CSARGAGLSTGELFF. As DNA, the CDR3 is TGCAGTGCTAGAGGGGCGGGACTAAGCACCGGGGAGCTGTTTTTT.

This clonotype was seen at least ten times. The chain uses TRBV28 and TRBJ2-7; D perhaps matches TRBD1 (5 bases). V was pared by 5 bases and J by 6 bases, with 20 bases between. CDR3 size: 15 residues. Per germline, CDR1 MDHEN and CDR2 SYDVKM. The CDR3 sequence is CASSRRQLVAREQYF. CDR3 in DNA: TGTGCCAGCAGTCGCCGACAGTTAGTGGCGCGCGAGCAGTACTTC.

Of note for this clonotype: This clone may be a read error of a much larger clone one base away. In this CDR3 the conserved last residue, phenylalanine or tryptophan, is missing, so a read error is likely. This chain uses TRBV27 with TRBJ1-5; tentatively, D is TRBD1 (5 bases). The germline gives CDR1 MNHEY, CDR2 SMNVEV (reference sequence). The CDR3 is 15 residues long. V shed 5 bases and J shed 0 bases, with 11 bases lying between them. The CDR3 sequence is CASSPGTYSNQPQHL. The CDR3 DNA reads TGTGCCAGCAGTCCCGGGACGTATAGCAATCAGCCCCAGCATCTT.